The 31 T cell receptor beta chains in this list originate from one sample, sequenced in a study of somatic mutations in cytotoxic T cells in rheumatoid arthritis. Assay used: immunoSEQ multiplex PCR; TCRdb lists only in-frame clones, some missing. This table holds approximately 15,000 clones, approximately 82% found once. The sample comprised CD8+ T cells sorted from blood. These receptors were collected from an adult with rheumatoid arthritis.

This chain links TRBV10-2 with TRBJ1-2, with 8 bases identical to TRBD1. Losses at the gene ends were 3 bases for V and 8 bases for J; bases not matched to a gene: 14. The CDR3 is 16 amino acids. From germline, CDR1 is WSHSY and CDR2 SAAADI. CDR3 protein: CASSETVSGGTGGYTF. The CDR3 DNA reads TGCGCCAGCAGTGAAACGGTCTCAGGGGGCACAGGCGGCTACACCTTC.

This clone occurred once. The CDR3 coding sequence is TGTGCCAGCAGTTACTCGCAGGGGATGGCCGAAGCTTTCTTT. It is translated as CASSYSQGMAEAFF. The chain couples TRBV6-5 to TRBJ1-1; TRBD1 is a possible D gene (6 bases). This CDR3 has 14 amino acids. Per the germline V gene, CDR1 is MNHEY and CDR2 is SVGAGI. Trimming removed 0 bases from V and 8 bases from J, with 13 bases in between.

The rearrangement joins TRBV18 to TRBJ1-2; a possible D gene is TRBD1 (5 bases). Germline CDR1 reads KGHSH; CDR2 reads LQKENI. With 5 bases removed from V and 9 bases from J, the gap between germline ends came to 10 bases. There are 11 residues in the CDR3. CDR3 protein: CASSNGTRYTF. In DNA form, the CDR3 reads TGTGCCAGCTCAAACGGGACGCGCTACACCTTC.

In nucleotides, the CDR3 is TGTGCCAGCAGCTTAAACCCGGGACAGGGAATCGAAGGCAATCAGCCCCAGCATTTT. This gives the protein CASSLNPGQGIEGNQPQHF. This chain uses TRBV11-2 with TRBJ1-5; TRBD1 matches at 9 bases. This CDR3 is built from 19 residues. Germline values: CDR1 SGHAT, CDR2 FQNNGV. J lost 2 bases, V lost 2 bases, and 13 bases had no gene match.

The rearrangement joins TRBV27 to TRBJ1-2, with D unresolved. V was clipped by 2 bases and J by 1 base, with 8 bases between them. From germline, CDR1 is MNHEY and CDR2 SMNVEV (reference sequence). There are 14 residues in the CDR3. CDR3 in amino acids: CASSLKHDNYGYTF. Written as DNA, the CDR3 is TGTGCCAGCAGTTTAAAACACGATAACTATGGCTACACCTTC.

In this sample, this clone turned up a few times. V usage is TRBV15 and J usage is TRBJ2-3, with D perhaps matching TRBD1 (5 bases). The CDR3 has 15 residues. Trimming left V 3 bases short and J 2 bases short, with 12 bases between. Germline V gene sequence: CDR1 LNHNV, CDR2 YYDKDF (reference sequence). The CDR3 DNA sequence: TGTGCCACCAGCAGTTCGCAGGGATACACAGATACGCAGTATTTT. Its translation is CATSSSQGYTDTQYF.

CDR3 DNA sequence: TGTGCCATCAGTGAAACTAGAAGTTCCTACAATGAGCAGTTCTTC. Residues: CAISETRSSYNEQFF. The chain combines TRBV10-3 with TRBJ2-1; D might be TRBD2 (5 bases). V was cut by 3 bases and J by 1 base, with 10 bases left in between. Germline V lookup: CDR1 ENHRY, CDR2 SYGVKD. This CDR3 spans 15 amino acids.

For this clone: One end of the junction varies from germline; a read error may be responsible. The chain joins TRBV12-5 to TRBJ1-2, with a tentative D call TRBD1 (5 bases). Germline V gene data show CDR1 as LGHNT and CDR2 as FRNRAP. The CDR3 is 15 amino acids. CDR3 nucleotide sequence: TGCGCTATTCCCCCCACATGGGGGGTCGACTATGGCTACACCTTC. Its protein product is CAIPPTWGVDYGYTF.

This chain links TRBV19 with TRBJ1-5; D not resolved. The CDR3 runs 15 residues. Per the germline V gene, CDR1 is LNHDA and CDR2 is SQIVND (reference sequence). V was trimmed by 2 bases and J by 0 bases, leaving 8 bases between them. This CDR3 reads CASSISSYSNQPQHF. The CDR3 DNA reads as TGTGCCAGTAGTATATCGTCGTATAGCAATCAGCCCCAGCATTTT.

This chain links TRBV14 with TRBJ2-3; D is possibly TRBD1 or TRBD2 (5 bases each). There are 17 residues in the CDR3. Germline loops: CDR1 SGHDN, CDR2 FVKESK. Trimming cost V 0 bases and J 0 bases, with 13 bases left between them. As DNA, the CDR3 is TGTGCCAGCAGCCAAGACGGGGCAGCGCCTAGCACAGATACGCAGTATTTT. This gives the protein CASSQDGAAPSTDTQYF.

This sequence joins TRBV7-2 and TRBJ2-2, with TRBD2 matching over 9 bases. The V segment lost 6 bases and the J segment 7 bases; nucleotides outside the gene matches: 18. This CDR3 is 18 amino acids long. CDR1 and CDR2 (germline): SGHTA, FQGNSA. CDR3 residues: CASSHSTGAGGPYGELFF. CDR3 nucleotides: TGTGCCAGCAGTCACTCTACGGGGGCGGGGGGGCCCTACGGGGAGCTGTTTTTT. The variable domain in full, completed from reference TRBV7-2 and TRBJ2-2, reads GAGVSQSPSNKVTEKGKDVELRCDPISGHTALYWYRQSLGQGLEFLIYFQGNSAPDKSGLPSDRFSAERTGGSVSTLTIQRTQQEDSAVYLCASSHSTGAGGPYGELFFGEGSRLTVL.

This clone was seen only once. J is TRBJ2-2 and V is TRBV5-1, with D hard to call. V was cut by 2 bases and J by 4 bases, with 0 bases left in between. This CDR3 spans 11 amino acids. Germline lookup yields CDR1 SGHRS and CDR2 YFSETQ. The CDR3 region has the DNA TGCGCCAGCAGCTTCACCGGGGAGCTGTTTTTT. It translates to CASSFTGELFF. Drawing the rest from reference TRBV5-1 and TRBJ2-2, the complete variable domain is KAGVTQTPRYLIKTRGQQVTLSCSPISGHRSVSWYQQTPGQGLQFLFEYFSETQRNKGNFPGRFSGRQFSNSRSEMNVSTLELGDSALYLCASSFTGELFFGEGSRLTVL.

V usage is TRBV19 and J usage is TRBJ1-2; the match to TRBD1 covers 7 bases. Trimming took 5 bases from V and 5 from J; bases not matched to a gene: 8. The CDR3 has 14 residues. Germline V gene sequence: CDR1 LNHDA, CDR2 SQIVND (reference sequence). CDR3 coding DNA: TGTGCCAGTAGTGCCGCTTCAGGGGGATATGGCTACACCTTC. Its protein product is CASSAASGGYGYTF.

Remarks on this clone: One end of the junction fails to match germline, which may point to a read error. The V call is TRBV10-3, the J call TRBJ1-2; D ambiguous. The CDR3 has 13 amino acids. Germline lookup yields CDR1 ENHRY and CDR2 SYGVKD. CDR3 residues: CAISEFGTGGCTF. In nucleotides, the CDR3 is TGTGCCATCAGTGAATTCGGCACTGGAGGCTGCACCTTC.

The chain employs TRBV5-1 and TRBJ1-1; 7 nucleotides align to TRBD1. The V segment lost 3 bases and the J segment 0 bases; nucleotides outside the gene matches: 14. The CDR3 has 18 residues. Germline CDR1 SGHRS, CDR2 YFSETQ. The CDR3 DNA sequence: TGCGCCAGCAGCTCGGGACAGAACTACCGACCAATGAACACTGAAGCTTTCTTT. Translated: CASSSGQNYRPMNTEAFF. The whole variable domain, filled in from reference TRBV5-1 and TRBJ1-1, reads KAGVTQTPRYLIKTRGQQVTLSCSPISGHRSVSWYQQTPGQGLQFLFEYFSETQRNKGNFPGRFSGRQFSNSRSEMNVSTLELGDSALYLCASSSGQNYRPMNTEAFFGQGTRLTVV.

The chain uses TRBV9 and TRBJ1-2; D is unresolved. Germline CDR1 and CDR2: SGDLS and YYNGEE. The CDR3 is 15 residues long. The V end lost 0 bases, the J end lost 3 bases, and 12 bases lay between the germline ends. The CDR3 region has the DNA TGTGCCAGCAGCGTAGGTAGCCAATTGGACTATGGCTACACCTTC. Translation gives CASSVGSQLDYGYTF.

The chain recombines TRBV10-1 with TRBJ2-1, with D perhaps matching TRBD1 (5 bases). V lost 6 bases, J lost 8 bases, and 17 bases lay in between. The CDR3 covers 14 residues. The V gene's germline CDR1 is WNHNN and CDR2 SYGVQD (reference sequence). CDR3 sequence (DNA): TGCGCCAGCAGCGACCATGGCAAAGGGGATGAGCAGTTCTTC. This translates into CASSDHGKGDEQFF.

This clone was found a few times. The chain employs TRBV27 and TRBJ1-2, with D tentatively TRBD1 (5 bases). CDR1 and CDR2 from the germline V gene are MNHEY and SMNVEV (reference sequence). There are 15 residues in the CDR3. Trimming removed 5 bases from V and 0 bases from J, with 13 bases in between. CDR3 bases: TGTGCCAGCAGTCTAGGACACTCCGCTAACTATGGCTACACCTTC. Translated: CASSLGHSANYGYTF.

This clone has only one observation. DNA for the CDR3: TGTGCCAGCAGCCCTTTCGGGAGCGGTCCCGACGATACGCAGTATTTT. It yields the protein CASSPFGSGPDDTQYF. The V and J genes are TRBV7-9 and TRBJ2-3; weak D call: TRBD2 (6 bases). This CDR3 is 16 amino acids long. Deletions cut 5 bases from V and 6 bases from J, with 21 bases between. Germline CDR1 SEHNR, CDR2 FQNEAQ (reference sequence).

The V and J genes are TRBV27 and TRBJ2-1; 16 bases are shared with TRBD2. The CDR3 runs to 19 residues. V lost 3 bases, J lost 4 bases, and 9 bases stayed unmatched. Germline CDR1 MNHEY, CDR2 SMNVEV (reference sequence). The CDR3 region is CASSLGLAGGSLNYNEQFF. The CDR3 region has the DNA TGTGCCAGCAGTTTGGGACTAGCGGGAGGGTCGTTAAATTACAATGAGCAGTTCTTC.

The CDR3 protein is CASSLSGRVYNEQFF. The CDR3 DNA reads TGTGCCAGCAGTCTTAGCGGGAGGGTCTACAATGAGCAGTTCTTC. The V call is TRBV2, the J call TRBJ2-1; 11 nucleotides match TRBD2. This CDR3 spans 15 amino acids. Germline V gene sequence: CDR1 SNHLY, CDR2 FYNNEI. V shed 5 bases, J shed 3 bases, and the junction held 3 bases outside the gene matches. Full variable domain (remainder filled in from reference TRBV2 and TRBJ2-1): EPEVTQTPSHQVTQMGQEVILRCVPISNHLYFYWYRQILGQKVEFLVSFYNNEISEKSEIFDDQFSVERPDGSNFTLKIRSTKLEDSAMYFCASSLSGRVYNEQFFGPGTRLTVL.

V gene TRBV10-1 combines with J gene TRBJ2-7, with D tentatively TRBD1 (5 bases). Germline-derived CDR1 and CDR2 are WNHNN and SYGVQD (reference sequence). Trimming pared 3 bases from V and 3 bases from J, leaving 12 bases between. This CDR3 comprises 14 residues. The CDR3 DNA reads TGCGCCAGCAGTGAAGGGGATTTTGGCTACGAGCAGTACTTC. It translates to CASSEGDFGYEQYF.

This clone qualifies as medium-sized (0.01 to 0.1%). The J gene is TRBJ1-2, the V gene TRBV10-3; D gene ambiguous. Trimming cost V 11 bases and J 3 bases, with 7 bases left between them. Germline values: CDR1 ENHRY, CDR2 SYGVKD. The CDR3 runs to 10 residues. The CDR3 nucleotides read TGTGCCTGCGGAGACTATGGCTACACCTTC. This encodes CACGDYGYTF.

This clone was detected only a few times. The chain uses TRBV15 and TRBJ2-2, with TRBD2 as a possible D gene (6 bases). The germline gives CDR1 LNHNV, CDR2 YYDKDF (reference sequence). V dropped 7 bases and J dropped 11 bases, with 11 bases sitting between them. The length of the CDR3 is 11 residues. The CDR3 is CATILAGELFF. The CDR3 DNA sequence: TGTGCCACCATACTAGCAGGCGAGCTGTTTTTT.

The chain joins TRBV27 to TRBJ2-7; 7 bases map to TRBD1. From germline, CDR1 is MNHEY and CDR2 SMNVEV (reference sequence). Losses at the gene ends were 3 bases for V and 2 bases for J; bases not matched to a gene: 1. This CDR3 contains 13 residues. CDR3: CASSFQGAYEQYF. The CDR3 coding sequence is TGTGCCAGCAGTTTCCAGGGGGCCTACGAGCAGTACTTC.

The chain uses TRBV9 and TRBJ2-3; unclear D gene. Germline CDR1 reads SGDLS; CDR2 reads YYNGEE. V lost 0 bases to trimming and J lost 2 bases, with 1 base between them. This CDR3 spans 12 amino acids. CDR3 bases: TGTGCCAGCAGCGTAGTCACAGATACGCAGTATTTT. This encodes CASSVVTDTQYF.

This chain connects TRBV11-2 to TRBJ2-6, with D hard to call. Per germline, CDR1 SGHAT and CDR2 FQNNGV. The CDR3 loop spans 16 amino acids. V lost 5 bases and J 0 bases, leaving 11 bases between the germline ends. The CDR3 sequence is CASSHPGSSGANVLTF. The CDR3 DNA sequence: TGTGCCAGCAGCCATCCCGGCAGCTCTGGGGCCAACGTCCTGACTTTC. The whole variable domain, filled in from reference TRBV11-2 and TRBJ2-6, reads EAGVAQSPRYKIIEKRQSVAFWCNPISGHATLYWYQQILGQGPKLLIQFQNNGVVDDSQLPKDRFSAERLKGVDSTLKIQPAKLEDSAVYLCASSHPGSSGANVLTFGAGSRLTVL.

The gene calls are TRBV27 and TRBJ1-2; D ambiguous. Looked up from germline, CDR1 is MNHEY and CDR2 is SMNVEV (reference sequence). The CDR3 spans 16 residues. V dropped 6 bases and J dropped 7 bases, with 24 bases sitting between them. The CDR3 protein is CASSPLLTGLFSGYTF. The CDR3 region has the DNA TGTGCCAGCAGCCCCCTGTTGACCGGTTTGTTTAGTGGCTACACCTTC.

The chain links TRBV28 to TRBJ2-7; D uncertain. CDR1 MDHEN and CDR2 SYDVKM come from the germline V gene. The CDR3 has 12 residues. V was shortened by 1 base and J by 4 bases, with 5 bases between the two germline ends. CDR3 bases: TGTGCCAGCAGTTTATCAGCTTACGAGCAGTACTTC. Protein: CASSLSAYEQYF.

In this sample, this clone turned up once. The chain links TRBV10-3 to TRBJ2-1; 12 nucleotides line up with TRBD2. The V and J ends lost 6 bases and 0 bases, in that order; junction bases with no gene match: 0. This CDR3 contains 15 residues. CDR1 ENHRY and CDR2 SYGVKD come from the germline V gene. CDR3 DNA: TGTGCCATCAGGACTAGCGGGAGCTCCTACAATGAGCAGTTCTTC. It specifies CAIRTSGSSYNEQFF.

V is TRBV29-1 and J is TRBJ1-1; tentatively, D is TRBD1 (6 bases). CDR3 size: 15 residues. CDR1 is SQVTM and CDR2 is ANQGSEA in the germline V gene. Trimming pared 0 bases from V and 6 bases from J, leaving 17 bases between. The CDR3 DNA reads TGCAGCGTTGAAGAGGCTGTCGGGGGCGGGTCTGAAGCTTTCTTT. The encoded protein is CSVEEAVGGGSEAFF.